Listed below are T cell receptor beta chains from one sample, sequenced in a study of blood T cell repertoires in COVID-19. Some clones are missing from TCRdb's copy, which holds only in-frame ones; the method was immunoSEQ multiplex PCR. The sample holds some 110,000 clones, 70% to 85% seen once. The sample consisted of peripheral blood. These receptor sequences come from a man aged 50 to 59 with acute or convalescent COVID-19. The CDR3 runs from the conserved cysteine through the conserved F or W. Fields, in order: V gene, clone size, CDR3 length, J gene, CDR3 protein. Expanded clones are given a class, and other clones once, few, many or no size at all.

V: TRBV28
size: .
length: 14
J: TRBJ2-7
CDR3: CASSHGQGNYEQYF

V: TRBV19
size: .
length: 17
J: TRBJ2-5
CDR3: CASSIDLGAGARETQYF

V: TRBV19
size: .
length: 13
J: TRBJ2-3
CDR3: CASSILSGDTQYF

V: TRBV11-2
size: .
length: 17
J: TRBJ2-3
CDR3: CASSSQRVGAGSGTQYF

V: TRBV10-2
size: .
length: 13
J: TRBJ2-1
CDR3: CASMADSYNEQFF

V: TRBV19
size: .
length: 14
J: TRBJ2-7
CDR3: CASSIRRGSYEQYF

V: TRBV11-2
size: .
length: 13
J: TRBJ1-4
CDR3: CASSPAGAEKLFF

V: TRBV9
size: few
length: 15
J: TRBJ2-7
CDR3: CASSFHSGRSLEQYF

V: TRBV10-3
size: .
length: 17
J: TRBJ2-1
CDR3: CAISESGTGTLRNEQFF

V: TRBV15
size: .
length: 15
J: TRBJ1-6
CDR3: CATSRDRVGGEPLHF

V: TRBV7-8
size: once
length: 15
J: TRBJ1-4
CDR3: CASRRDQGWDEKLFF

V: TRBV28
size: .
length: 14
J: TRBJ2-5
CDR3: CASSLAGYQETQYF

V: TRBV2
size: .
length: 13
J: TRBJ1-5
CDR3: CASLGQGNQPQHF

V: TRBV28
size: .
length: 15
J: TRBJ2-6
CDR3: CASTIGGSGANVLTF

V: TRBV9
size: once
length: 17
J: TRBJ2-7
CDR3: CASSVSVGTSGSHEQYF

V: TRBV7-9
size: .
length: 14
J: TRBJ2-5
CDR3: CASSPTGGEKTQYF

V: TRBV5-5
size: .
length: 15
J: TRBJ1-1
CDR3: CASSSLLDRVDEAFF

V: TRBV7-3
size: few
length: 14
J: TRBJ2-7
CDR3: CASSLEGGPDEQYF

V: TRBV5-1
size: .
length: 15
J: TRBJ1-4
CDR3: CASSLGTATNEKLFF

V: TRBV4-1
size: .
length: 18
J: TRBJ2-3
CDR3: CASSQVAASGQKTDTQYF

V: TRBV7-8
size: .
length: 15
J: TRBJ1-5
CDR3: CASSSYSQGGQPQHF

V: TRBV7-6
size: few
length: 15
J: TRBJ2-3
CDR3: CASSRTSGSTDTQYF

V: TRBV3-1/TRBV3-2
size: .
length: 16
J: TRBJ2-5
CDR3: CASSFRAGGFQETQYF

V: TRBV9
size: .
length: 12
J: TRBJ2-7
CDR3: CASSVMAAEQYF

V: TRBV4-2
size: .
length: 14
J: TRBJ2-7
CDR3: CASSQRDSTYEQYF

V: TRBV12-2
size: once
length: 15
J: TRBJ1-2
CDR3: CASRQDRDENYGYTF

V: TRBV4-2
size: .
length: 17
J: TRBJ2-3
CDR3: CASSQDPRLTGADTQYF

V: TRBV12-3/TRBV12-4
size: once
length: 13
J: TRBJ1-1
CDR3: CASSQGMNTEAFF

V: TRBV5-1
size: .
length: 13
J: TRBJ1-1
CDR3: CASSPYSNTEAFF

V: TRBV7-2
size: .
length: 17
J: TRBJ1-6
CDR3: CASSPDDRGLNNSPLHF

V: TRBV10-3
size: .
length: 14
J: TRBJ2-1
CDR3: CAIRGGQGIGEQFF

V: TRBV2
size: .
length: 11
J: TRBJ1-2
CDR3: CASEVNYGYTF